This T cell receptor beta chain was identified during a study of blood T cell repertoires in COVID-19. At the level of the study: COVID-19 samples from acute and convalescent phases originated in the United States, Italy and Spain. T cells, B-cell-depleted T cells, or PBMCs provided the cDNA or gDNA that served as material.

Original processing methods: Estimation of nucleated cell counts relied on the amplification of reference gene primers. Sequenced by immunoSEQ multiplex PCR; TCRdb stores in-frame clones only, minus some. V and J calls and clone size are those listed in that table; D and trimming were worked out from the DNA. The sample lists tens of thousands of clones, roughly 80% seen once, with roughly 12% in the top ten. This CDR3 has 14 amino acids. Germline V gives CDR1 WNHNN, CDR2 SYGVQD (reference sequence). The ends were cut back, 6 bases at V and 2 bases at J, with 12 bases in the middle. The sequenced sample consisted of peripheral blood. The rearrangement links TRBV10-1 to TRBJ2-3, with a tentative D call TRBD1 (5 bases). The sequence came from an elderly man with acute or convalescent COVID-19. CDR3 in DNA: TGCGCCAGCAGCCAAGGACATCTCACAGATACGCAGTATTTT. Its protein product is CASSQGHLTDTQYF.